The 13 T cell receptor beta chains presented below share a single source sample, sequenced in a study of shared clonotypes between healthy human individuals. Generated by immunoSEQ multiplex PCR, the TCRdb table keeps only in-frame clones and is missing some. The repertoire holds approximately 1,000,000 clones, with roughly 77% as singletons. Specimen: memory CD4+ T cells from PBMCs. Subset specified: CD45RA-negative fraction. The receptors were sampled from a man younger than 35 in good health. Some clones in this sample may be carry-over from other donors' samples.

This clone was detected only once. The J gene is TRBJ2-5, the V gene TRBV10-2; TRBD2 matches at 8 bases. This CDR3 has 14 amino acids. The J segment lost 2 bases and the V segment lost 8 bases, leaving 7 bases of the junction unmatched. Germline CDR1 WSHSY, CDR2 SAAADI. The CDR3, as DNA: TGCGCCAGCGCAAGTAGCGGGATGCAAGAGACCCAGTACTTC. It encodes CASASSGMQETQYF.

This clone was counted ten times or more. This chain joins TRBV10-3 and TRBJ1-1; TRBD1 might be the D (6 bases). In germline, CDR1 is ENHRY, CDR2 SYGVKD. The CDR3 has 15 amino acids. Trimming stripped 3 bases from V and 4 bases from J, with 15 bases between. The CDR3: CAISDRGGLGTEAFF. CDR3 coding DNA: TGTGCCATCAGTGACAGGGGTGGGCTGGGCACTGAAGCTTTCTTT.

This clone has just one count. The V gene is TRBV7-3, the J gene TRBJ2-1; D remains unclear. The length of the CDR3 is 13 residues. V gave up 2 bases and J gave up 7 bases, with 9 bases separating them. In germline, CDR1 is SGHTA, CDR2 FQGTGA. The CDR3 coding sequence is TGTGCCAGCAGCTTAGGCCTTGGGAATGAGCAGTTCTTC. Translated: CASSLGLGNEQFF.

The V and J genes are TRBV7-3 and TRBJ2-3; 7 nucleotides agree with TRBD1. The CDR3 length is 14 residues. From germline, CDR1 is SGHTA and CDR2 FQGTGA. V shed 4 bases, J shed 9 bases, and the junction held 10 bases outside the gene matches. CDR3 DNA sequence: TGTGCCAGCAGCTCCTGGACAGGCCAGCGCACGCAGTATTTT. Translating it yields CASSSWTGQRTQYF.

This clone was found a few times. The sample holds other DNA sequences that translate to the same CDR3. CDR3 protein: CASSFTGRNQPQHF. The CDR3 DNA follows: TGTGCCAGCAGCTTTACAGGGAGGAACCAGCCCCAGCATTTT. The rearrangement uses TRBV7-9 and TRBJ1-5, with D possibly being TRBD1 (6 bases). CDR3 size: 14 residues. V shed 3 bases and J shed 7 bases, with 13 bases lying between them. The germline V gene encodes CDR1 SEHNR and CDR2 FQNEAQ (reference sequence).

The CDR3 protein is CAWSRKRTQYF. CDR3 bases: TGTGCCTGGAGCCGTAAAAGAACGCAGTATTTT. This chain links TRBV30 with TRBJ2-3, with D hard to call. The CDR3 has 11 amino acids. From germline, CDR1 is GTSNPN and CDR2 SVGIG (reference sequence). V was clipped by 3 bases and J by 9 bases, with 10 bases between them.

Turning to this clone: Other DNA sequences within the sample encode an identical CDR3. This chain joins TRBV7-9 and TRBJ2-7, with 9 bases aligning to TRBD1. CDR3 size: 13 residues. Per the germline V gene, CDR1 is SEHNR and CDR2 is FQNEAQ (reference sequence). Germline trimming cut 4 bases from V and 3 bases from J; bases unmatched to any gene: 1. The CDR3, as DNA: TGTGCCAGCAGCTCGACAGGGGGCTACGAGCAGTACTTC. Amino acid sequence: CASSSTGGYEQYF.

Worth noting for this clone: Other DNA sequences in the same sample also yield this CDR3. The CDR3, as DNA: TGTGCCAGCAGTTACCCTAGGGGAAGAACCTACGAGCAGTACTTC. Residues: CASSYPRGRTYEQYF. The chain links TRBV6-5 to TRBJ2-7, with a possible D match to TRBD1 (5 bases). The length of the CDR3 is 15 residues. Trimming cost V 2 bases and J 2 bases, with 13 bases left between them. Germline V gives CDR1 MNHEY, CDR2 SVGAGI.

This clone appeared a single time. A read error may be the cause here, since a much bigger clone is one base away. V and J are TRBV7-2 and TRBJ2-3; TRBD2 matches 13 bases. Trimming removed 5 bases from V and 3 bases from J; junction bases left unmatched: 2. CDR1 is SGHTA and CDR2 is FQGNSA in the germline V gene. The length of the CDR3 is 15 residues. CDR3 sequence reads: CASSPTSGRTDTQYF. CDR3 nucleotide sequence: TGTGCCAGCAGCCCGACTAGCGGGAGGACAGATACGCAGTATTTT.

The V call is TRBV2, the J call TRBJ1-2, with TRBD1 matching 7 bases. V trimming: 6 bases; J trimming: 4 bases; junction bases outside the gene matches: 5. The CDR3 sequence is 13 residues long. From germline, CDR1 is SNHLY and CDR2 FYNNEI. The CDR3 DNA sequence: TGTGCCAGCAGGTCCCACAGGGGCTATGGCTACACCTTC. Translation gives CASRSHRGYGYTF. Full variable domain (remainder filled in from reference TRBV2 and TRBJ1-2): EPEVTQTPSHQVTQMGQEVILRCVPISNHLYFYWYRQILGQKVEFLVSFYNNEISEKSEIFDDQFSVERPDGSNFTLKIRSTKLEDSAMYFCASRSHRGYGYTFGSGTRLTVV.

This clone was seen at least ten times. V usage is TRBV30 and J usage is TRBJ1-1; D is unclear. The CDR3 is 12 residues long. Looked up from germline, CDR1 is GTSNPN and CDR2 is SVGIG (reference sequence). V dropped 3 bases and J dropped 1 base, with 6 bases sitting between them. Written as DNA, the CDR3 is TGTGCCTGGAGATCAGAGAACACTGAAGCTTTCTTT. Protein product: CAWRSENTEAFF.

This clone was counted a few times. Other nucleotide sequences from this sample produce the same CDR3. This rearrangement joins TRBV27 to TRBJ1-5; D remains unclear. Germline V lookup: CDR1 MNHEY, CDR2 SMNVEV (reference sequence). V was pared by 5 bases and J by 2 bases, with 10 bases between. The CDR3 loop spans 14 amino acids. CDR3 protein: CASSPLGGNQPQHF. The CDR3 nucleotides read TGTGCCAGCAGTCCATTGGGTGGCAATCAGCCCCAGCATTTT.

This sequence joins TRBV7-8 and TRBJ1-2; D may be TRBD1 (6 bases). Germline V lookup: CDR1 SGHVS, CDR2 FQNEAQ. Trimming removed 2 bases at V and 7 bases at J, with 17 bases between. The CDR3 loop spans 15 amino acids. This CDR3 reads CASSLPGGGAGGYTF. CDR3 bases: TGTGCCAGCAGCTTACCCGGGGGGGGCGCGGGTGGCTACACCTTC.